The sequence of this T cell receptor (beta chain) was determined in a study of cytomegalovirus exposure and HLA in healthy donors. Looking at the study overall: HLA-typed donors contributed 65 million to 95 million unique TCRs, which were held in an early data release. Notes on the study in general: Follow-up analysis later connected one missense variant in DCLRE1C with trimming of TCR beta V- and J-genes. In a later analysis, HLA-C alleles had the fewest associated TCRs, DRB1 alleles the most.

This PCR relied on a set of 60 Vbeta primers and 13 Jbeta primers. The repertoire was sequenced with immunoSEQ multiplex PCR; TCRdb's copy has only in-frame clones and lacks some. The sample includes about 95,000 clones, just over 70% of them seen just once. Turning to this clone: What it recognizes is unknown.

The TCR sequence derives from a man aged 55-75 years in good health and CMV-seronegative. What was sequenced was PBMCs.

This chain's CDR3 is CASSAGGGGSTDTQYF. The CDR3 nucleotides are TGTGCCAGCAGTGCAGGGGGTGGGGGTAGCACAGATACGCAGTATTTT. The chain recombines TRBV6-1 with TRBJ2-3; TRBD1 matches 7 bases. With 4 bases clipped from V and 0 bases from J, the junction kept 7 bases outside the gene matches. Germline V gives CDR1 MNHNS, CDR2 SASEGT. This CDR3 has 16 amino acids.